These 15 T cell receptor beta chains came from one sample sequenced in a study of T cell responses to AZD1222 COVID-19 vaccine (dated by TCRdb to the early 2020s). This specimen's time point label, interpreted: baseline before first vaccination. Libraries were built with the immunoSEQ multiplex PCR assay. TCRdb obtained this table from immuneACCESS and retained in-frame rearrangements with V and J assigned. These tables miss some clones; where compared with another copy, unresolved V genes account for less than half of the shortfall, and the remainder is unexplained. The sample yields 150,000 to 200,000 clones; approximately 92% were counted once. In total, the top ten clones hold roughly 10% of the sample. The sample in question was peripheral blood, obtained on day 0 of AZD1222 vaccination. Receptors were obtained from an adult in good health.

J is TRBJ2-7 and V is TRBV27, with D maybe TRBD1 (5 bases). Germline V gives CDR1 MNHEY, CDR2 SMNVEV (reference sequence). Trimming removed 4 bases at V and 2 bases at J, with 12 bases between. The CDR3 has 14 amino acids. The CDR3 region is CASSSALGPYEQYF. In nucleotides, the CDR3 is TGTGCCAGCAGTTCGGCTTTGGGGCCCTACGAGCAGTACTTC.

The rearrangement joins TRBV30 to TRBJ1-3; 10 bases map to TRBD1. V lost 0 bases, J lost 2 bases, and 19 bases stayed unmatched. The CDR3 has 21 amino acids. Germline V lookup: CDR1 GTSNPN, CDR2 SVGIG (reference sequence). Here the CDR3 DNA reads TGTGCCTGGAGTGTACGGAACAGCAGGACAGGGGGAACTGTCCCTGGAAACACCATATATTTT. Amino acid sequence: CAWSVRNSRTGGTVPGNTIYF.

The rearrangement joins TRBV9 to TRBJ2-1; the match to TRBD2 covers 10 bases. CDR3 size: 15 residues. Germline-derived CDR1 and CDR2 are SGDLS and YYNGEE. After removal of 4 bases from V and 2 bases from J, the junction contained 3 bases not matched to a gene. The CDR3 loop is CASSRLAGAYNEQFF. The CDR3 bases are TGTGCCAGCAGCCGACTAGCGGGTGCCTACAATGAGCAGTTCTTC.

The V gene is TRBV20-1, the J gene TRBJ2-5, with a tentative D call TRBD2 (6 bases). Trimming shortened V by 3 bases and J by 4 bases, and 6 bases separated the two germline ends. The CDR3 is made up of 11 amino acids. From germline, CDR1 is DFQATT and CDR2 SNEGSKA (reference sequence). The CDR3 here is CSASGRETQYF. Here the CDR3 DNA reads TGCAGTGCTAGCGGGAGAGAGACCCAGTACTTC.

The chain joins TRBV19 to TRBJ1-2; 9 bases line up with TRBD1. Germline-derived CDR1 and CDR2 are LNHDA and SQIVND (reference sequence). The V segment lost 6 bases and the J segment 6 bases; nucleotides outside the gene matches: 8. This CDR3 has 14 residues. The DNA for the CDR3 is TGTGCCAGTAGAAACAGGGGGCAGGATGATGGCTACACCTTC. This gives the protein CASRNRGQDDGYTF. Complete variable domain (other parts from reference TRBV19 and TRBJ1-2): DGGITQSPKYLFRKEGQNVTLSCEQNLNHDAMYWYRQDPGQGLRLIYYSQIVNDFQKGDIAEGYSVSREKKESFPLTVTSAQKNPTAFYLCASRNRGQDDGYTFGSGTRLTVV.

This CDR3 reads CASSLWARGPNTEAFF. The CDR3 DNA reads as TGTGCCAGCAGTTTATGGGCCAGGGGGCCGAACACTGAAGCTTTCTTT. This sequence joins TRBV27 and TRBJ1-1; TRBD1 matches 8 bases. Germline assignment: CDR1 MNHEY and CDR2 SMNVEV (reference sequence). CDR3 length: 16 residues. Trimming at V came to 1 base and at J to 1 base, leaving 5 bases not matched to a gene.

This clone was detected once. CDR3 region: CASRDRGGYNEQFF. The CDR3 bases are TGCGCCAGCAGGGACAGGGGGGGGTACAATGAGCAGTTCTTC. The chain employs TRBV10-2 and TRBJ2-1; TRBD1 matches 10 bases. From germline, CDR1 is WSHSY and CDR2 SAAADI. This CDR3 contains 14 residues. Trimming cost V 6 bases and J 4 bases; bases outside gene matches: 3.

This clone is a singleton in its sample. This chain links TRBV2 with TRBJ1-1, with D hard to call. The CDR3 is 13 residues long. Trimming took off 4 bases at V and 3 bases at J, with 9 bases between the two ends. Germline V gene sequence: CDR1 SNHLY, CDR2 FYNNEI. The CDR3 loop is CASSVRDDTEAFF. For the CDR3, the DNA is TGTGCCAGCAGTGTTAGAGATGACACTGAAGCTTTCTTT.

The chain joins TRBV11-2 to TRBJ2-3; TRBD1 matches 8 bases. Germline trimming cut 3 bases from V and 2 bases from J; bases unmatched to any gene: 4. This CDR3 contains 15 residues. Germline assignment: CDR1 SGHAT and CDR2 FQNNGV. CDR3 in amino acids: CASSFTGGFTDTQYF. The CDR3, as DNA: TGTGCCAGCAGCTTCACAGGGGGTTTCACAGATACGCAGTATTTT. Drawing the rest from reference TRBV11-2 and TRBJ2-3, the complete variable domain is EAGVAQSPRYKIIEKRQSVAFWCNPISGHATLYWYQQILGQGPKLLIQFQNNGVVDDSQLPKDRFSAERLKGVDSTLKIQPAKLEDSAVYLCASSFTGGFTDTQYFGPGTRLTVL.

CDR3: CASSLVALDTGELFF. The CDR3 region has the DNA TGTGCCAGCAGCTTGGTGGCCTTGGACACCGGGGAGCTGTTTTTT. The chain carries TRBV5-4 and TRBJ2-2; no definite D call. V shed 0 bases and J shed 3 bases, with 9 bases lying between them. CDR1 and CDR2 (germline): SGHNT, YYREEE (reference sequence). CDR3 length: 15 residues. Full variable domain (remainder filled in from reference TRBV5-4 and TRBJ2-2): ETGVTQSPTHLIKTRGQQVTLRCSSQSGHNTVSWYQQALGQGPQFIFQYYREEENGRGNFPPRFSGLQFPNYSSELNVNALELDDSALYLCASSLVALDTGELFFGEGSRLTVL.

This chain connects TRBV7-9 to TRBJ2-1; possibly TRBD1 or TRBD2 for D (5 bases each). V was shortened by 3 bases and J by 1 base, with 7 bases between the two germline ends. Germline V gives CDR1 SEHNR, CDR2 FQNEAQ (reference sequence). The CDR3 consists of 14 residues. The chain's CDR3 is CASSFGGSYNEQFF. DNA of the CDR3: TGTGCCAGCAGCTTTGGGGGTTCCTACAATGAGCAGTTCTTC.

CDR3 sequence (DNA): TGTGCCAGCAGTAGTCAGGGAGGGAGCAATCAGCCCCAGCATTTT. This translates into CASSSQGGSNQPQHF. This chain links TRBV6-2 or TRBV6-3 with TRBJ1-5, with a weak D call TRBD1 (5 bases). V shed 5 bases and J shed 1 base, with 12 bases lying between them. Germline values: CDR1 MNHEY, CDR2 SVGEGT. This CDR3 is built from 15 residues.

In DNA, the CDR3 is TGTGCCAGCAGTGAAAGCAATTTCAAGCAGTACTTC. Its protein is CASSESNFKQYF. V and J are TRBV2 and TRBJ2-7; D is unclear. The CDR3 length is 12 residues. CDR1 is SNHLY and CDR2 is FYNNEI in the germline V gene. Trimming cost V 2 bases and J 8 bases, with 10 bases left between them.

This clone has a single count. V gene TRBV18 combines with J gene TRBJ2-2; D possibly corresponds to TRBD1 (6 bases). Germline loops: CDR1 KGHSH, CDR2 LQKENI. The CDR3 covers 17 residues. V gave up 0 bases and J gave up 7 bases, with 18 bases separating them. The DNA for the CDR3 is TGTGCCAGCTCACCACCTTCCCGGACAGCTACGTTCGGGGAGCTGTTTTTT. Its translation: CASSPPSRTATFGELFF.

V gene TRBV2 combines with J gene TRBJ2-1; D remains unclear. Germline V gene sequence: CDR1 SNHLY, CDR2 FYNNEI. The CDR3 is made up of 13 amino acids. Between the trimmed V and J ends, which lost 2 bases and 7 bases, there was a span of 9 bases. The CDR3 DNA sequence: TGTGCCAGCAGTGAAATGACACAGAATGAGCAGTTCTTC. Its translation: CASSEMTQNEQFF.